This T cell receptor (beta chain) appears in the sequencing data of a study of regulatory T cells in long-lasting Graves disease. This clonotype appeared many times. The antigen is unknown. Relying on iRepertoire HTBI primers and Arm-PCR of CDR3 regions, the team built TCR beta libraries. TCRdb used MiXCR to reprocess the multiplex PCR reads, holding one entry per CDR3 protein. The table records about 560,000 distinct CDR3 sequences, approximately 16% of them present only once. Time point here: newly diagnosed GD, antithyroid drugs for less than 3 months. PBMCs provided the RNA from which the TCR library was made. J was trimmed by 4 bases and V by 5 bases; bases with no gene match: 13. This CDR3 comprises 16 residues. Germline lookup yields CDR1 SEHNR and CDR2 FQNEAQ (reference sequence). The study's findings and limits: Accuracy was perhaps lowered by the small sample size.

The data were also submitted as part of a second study, on T cells in Graves' hyperthyroidism and ophthalmopathy.

The V call is TRBV7-9, the J call TRBJ1-2; 7 nucleotides match TRBD1. This specimen consisted of peripheral blood mononuclear cells (PBMCs), obtained at new diagnosis, from a patient treated with antithyroid drugs. This clonotype originated in a man younger than 35 with Graves disease. The CDR3 DNA reads TGTGCCAGCAGCCCTTGGGGGCAGGGGGACATCTATGGCTACACCTTC. This codes for CASSPWGQGDIYGYTF.